Listed below are T cell receptor beta chains from one sample, sequenced in a study of CD8 T cells in ankylosing spondylitis. TCRdb ran MiXCR on the 5' RACE reads and lists one entry per CDR3 protein. The profile shows 100,000 to 150,000 distinct CDR3 sequences, roughly a tenth of them singletons. Sequencing used blood, either unsorted or a sorted T cell fraction (not recorded which). The receptors come from a male donor with ankylosing spondylitis or in good health (not recorded which). Both conserved end residues are part of each CDR3. The order of the fields is D gene, J gene, clone size, V gene, CDR3 DNA, CDR3 protein. A D gene is named only where the DNA matches it firmly. Clone size is shown for a subset of rows, as once, few, many or a class of expanded clone.

.	TRBJ2-1	.	TRBV5-1	TGCTCCAGCAGCTCGGAATACAATGAGCAGTTCTTC	CSSSSEYNEQFF
.	TRBJ2-1	many	TRBV7-2	TGTGCCAGCAGCCGTCTGCAGGGTCCCTATGAGCAGTTCTTC	CASSRLQGPYEQFF
TRBD1	TRBJ2-1	many	TRBV5-1	TGCGCCAGCAGCTTGACAGGGGGCTCCTACAATGAGCAGTTCTTC	CASSLTGGSYNEQFF
TRBD2	TRBJ2-3	few	TRBV20-1	TGCAGTGCTAGACCTAGCGGGAGGTACACAGATACGCAGTATTTT	CSARPSGRYTDTQYF
TRBD2	TRBJ2-7	many	TRBV3-1	TGTGCCAGCAGCCAAATGGCACTAGCGGGAGCCTACGAGCAGTACTTC	CASSQMALAGAYEQYF
.	TRBJ2-2	few	TRBV5-5	TGTGCCAGCAGCTATGGAGACAGGAACACCGGGGAGCTGTTTTTT	CASSYGDRNTGELFF
.	TRBJ2-7	many	TRBV12-3/TRBV12-4	TGTGCCAGCAGTCGACAGCTATACGAGCAGTACTTC	CASSRQLYEQYF
TRBD2	TRBJ2-3	many	TRBV20-1	TGCAGTGCCCTACAGGGACTAGCGGGAAACACAGATACGCAGTATTTT	CSALQGLAGNTDTQYF
.	TRBJ2-7	many	TRBV20-1	TGCAGTGCGTGGACCACACTCGAGCAGTACTTC	CSAWTTLEQYF
.	TRBJ2-1	few	TRBV7-2	TGTGCCAGCAGCTTCTGGGTTAGCTCCTACAATGAGCAGTTCTTC	CASSFWVSSYNEQFF
TRBD1	TRBJ2-3	.	TRBV5-5	TGTGCCAGCAGATATACCGGGACAGGGGGCGAGACGCAGTATTTT	CASRYTGTGGETQYF
.	TRBJ2-5	few	TRBV7-2	TGTGCCAGCAGCCGTGATACAGGGGAGGTGTGGGAGACCCAGTACTTC	CASSRDTGEVWETQYF
.	TRBJ2-1	few	TRBV7-2	TGTGCCAGCAGCTTAGCACCCCGGGATAGCCGGAGCTCCTACAATGAGCAGTTCTTC	CASSLAPRDSRSSYNEQFF
.	TRBJ2-3	many	TRBV20-1	TGCAGTGCTAGAGGATGGGGCGGAGCCTCCACAGATACGCAGTATTTT	CSARGWGGASTDTQYF
TRBD2	TRBJ2-3	many	TRBV7-3	TGTGCCAGCAGCTTAGGGGGGGTCTCCGAGGATACGCAGTATTTT	CASSLGGVSEDTQYF
TRBD2	TRBJ2-3	many	TRBV4-3	TGCGCCAGCAGCCAAGACCCTCGGGGGGGCACAGATACGCAGTATTTT	CASSQDPRGGTDTQYF
.	TRBJ2-3	many	TRBV29-1	TGCAGCTTTACGTATTTAACCTTGACAGATACGCAGTATTTT	CSFTYLTLTDTQYF
TRBD1	TRBJ2-7	many	TRBV4-3	TGCGCCAGCAGCCAAGATCTAAGGACAGGGAGCGAGCAGTACTTC	CASSQDLRTGSEQYF
.	TRBJ2-1	.	TRBV7-6	TGTGCCAGCAGCTTAACCAGGAACTACTACAATGAGCAGTTCTTC	CASSLTRNYYNEQFF
TRBD2	TRBJ2-1	few	TRBV7-9	TGTGCCAGCAGCTTAGGTGGTCTAGCGGGACTCCATGAGCAGTTCTTC	CASSLGGLAGLHEQFF
TRBD2	TRBJ2-7	.	TRBV20-1	TGCAGTGCTAAGGGACTAGCGTATCCCCCTCCCTACGAGCAGTACTTC	CSAKGLAYPPPYEQYF
TRBD2	TRBJ2-7	many	TRBV7-8	TGTGCCAGCAGCAAAACTAGCGGGACTCTAGGCGAGCAGTACTTC	CASSKTSGTLGEQYF
TRBD1	TRBJ1-5	.	TRBV28	TGTGCCAGCACCAAGACAGGGTTGGGCAATCAGCCCCAGCATTTT	CASTKTGLGNQPQHF
.	TRBJ2-1	few	TRBV12-3/TRBV12-4	TGTGCCAGCAGCCCGGAGAGCTCGGATGAGCAGTTCTTC	CASSPESSDEQFF
TRBD1	TRBJ1-5	few	TRBV3-1	TGTGCCAGCAGCCATGGGACAGGGGGGAACCAGCCCCAGCATTTT	CASSHGTGGNQPQHF
TRBD1	TRBJ2-2	many	TRBV5-1	TGCGCCAGCAGCTCGGACAGGGGGCTTATCGGGGAGCTGTTTTTT	CASSSDRGLIGELFF
.	TRBJ2-7	few	TRBV12-3/TRBV12-4	TGTGCCAGCAGTTTGCGGCTTGTATCCTACGAGCAGTACTTC	CASSLRLVSYEQYF
TRBD2	TRBJ2-2	many	TRBV6-1	TGTGCCAGCAGGCGGGAGGGACAAAACACCGGGGAGCTGTTTTTT	CASRREGQNTGELFF
.	TRBJ2-7	many	TRBV4-1	TGCGCCAGCAGCCAAGATGGTCAGATGGAATCCTACGAGCAGTACTTC	CASSQDGQMESYEQYF
.	TRBJ2-5	.	TRBV12-3/TRBV12-4	TGTGCCAGCAGTTTAGCAGAGACCCACTACTTC	CASSLAETHYF
.	TRBJ2-6	.	TRBV4-3	TGCGCCAGCAGCCAAGAAAGGGGGAGGACTGGGGCCAACGTCCTGACTTTC	CASSQERGRTGANVLTF
TRBD1	TRBJ2-7	many	TRBV5-5	TGTGCCAGCAGCTCCTACAGGGGGCCCGGCGAGCAGTACTTC	CASSSYRGPGEQYF
TRBD2	TRBJ2-1	.	TRBV7-9	TGTGCCAGCAGCGCATCCGGGACTAGCGACAATGAGCAGTTCTTC	CASSASGTSDNEQFF
TRBD2	TRBJ2-1	.	TRBV7-9	TGTGCCAGCAGCTTAGCGTGGCTAGCGGGAGTCAATGAGCAGTTCTTC	CASSLAWLAGVNEQFF
.	TRBJ1-3	many	TRBV7-7	TGTGCCAGCACGCCGACAGGTGGAAACACCATATATTTT	CASTPTGGNTIYF
.	TRBJ2-2	few	TRBV7-3	TGTGCCAGCAGCATTCAAATCATTCGAACGTTCGGGGAGCTGTTTTTT	CASSIQIIRTFGELFF
.	TRBJ2-7	.	TRBV18	TGTGCCAGCTCACTTTTTCAGGGAGGATCCTCCTACGAGCAGTACTTC	CASSLFQGGSSYEQYF
.	TRBJ2-2	many	TRBV18	TGTGCCAGCTCACCCTCAGACTCACCGAACACCGGGGAGCTGTTTTTT	CASSPSDSPNTGELFF